The clone carrying this T cell receptor beta chain was found a few times. Its antigen is unknown. Genes and germline come from the mouse. The read halts 4 residues ahead of the CDR3 end, with the missing end drawn from the germline J gene. The sample is drawn from a study of CD8+ T cells in alopecia areata. Across the whole study: Donor skin was harvested from roughly 6-13-month-old C3H/HeJ mice with spontaneous alopecia and grafted onto approximately 7-11-week-old female C3H/HeJ recipients.

Study-wide results and limits: Scalp repertoires also include resident alphabeta T cells from normal skin. Patients showed less clear TCR sequence sharing than mice, possibly partly because of HLA diversity. Across lesional scalp, and particularly alopecia totalis/universalis, clonality surpassed that of normal scalp.

The V gene's germline CDR1 is NNHNN and CDR2 SYGAGS (reference sequence). The CDR3 runs to 14 residues. The germline V and J ends were trimmed by 0 bases and 2 bases, with 7 bases remaining between them. cDNA reverse transcribed from extracted RNA served as the sequencing template. Repertoires were generated with immunoSEQ multiplex PCR, while TCRdb's copy carries only in-frame clones and drops some. The sample was found to contain some 120,000 clones, and every one recurs. This sequence was found in a C3H/HeJ mouse with alopecia areata. For the strain, the MHC haplotype given is H2-k. Sequencing was performed on lesional skin. The chain has TRBV13-2 and TRBJ2-5, with D possibly matching TRBD2 (5 bases). Incomplete CDR3 DNA: TGTGCCAGCGGTGATGCGCTGGGCCAAGAC. Translated: CASGDALGQD. The whole CDR3 sequence is CASGDALGQDTQYF.